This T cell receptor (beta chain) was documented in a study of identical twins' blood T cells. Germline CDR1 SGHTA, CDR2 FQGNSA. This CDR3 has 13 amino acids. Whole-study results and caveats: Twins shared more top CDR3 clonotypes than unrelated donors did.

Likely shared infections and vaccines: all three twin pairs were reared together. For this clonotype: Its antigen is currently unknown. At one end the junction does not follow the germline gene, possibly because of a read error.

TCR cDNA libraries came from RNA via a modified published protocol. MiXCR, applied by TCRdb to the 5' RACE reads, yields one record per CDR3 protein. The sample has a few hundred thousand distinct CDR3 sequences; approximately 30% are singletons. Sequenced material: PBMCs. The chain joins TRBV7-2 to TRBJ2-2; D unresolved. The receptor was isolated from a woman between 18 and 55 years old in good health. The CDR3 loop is CASGFAVFGELFF. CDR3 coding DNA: TGTGCCAGCGGCTTTGCGGTTTTCGGGGAGCTGTTTTTT.